Described below is a single T cell receptor (beta chain) sequence and its context. In germline, CDR1 is LNHDA, CDR2 SQIVND (reference sequence). The CDR3 has 14 amino acids. V was clipped by 4 bases and J by 5 bases, with 12 bases between them. The sample belongs to a study of radiation and T cells in renal cell carcinoma. Repertoires were generated with immunoSEQ multiplex PCR, while TCRdb's copy carries only in-frame clones and drops some. The sample holds 20,000 to 25,000 clones, roughly 64% seen once. The treatment here: treatment-naive control, cytoreductive nephrectomy. The patient's renal cell carcinoma had clear cell pathology.

The rearrangement links TRBV19 to TRBJ1-5, with D tentatively TRBD1 (5 bases). This specimen was tumor tissue, taken from a patient whose treatment was nephrectomy without radiotherapy. The source of this sequence is a man aged 35 to 55 with renal cell carcinoma. The CDR3 region has the DNA TGTGCCAGTAGTACCCTCGGGGGAGATCAGCCCCAGCATTTT. Its protein is CASSTLGGDQPQHF.